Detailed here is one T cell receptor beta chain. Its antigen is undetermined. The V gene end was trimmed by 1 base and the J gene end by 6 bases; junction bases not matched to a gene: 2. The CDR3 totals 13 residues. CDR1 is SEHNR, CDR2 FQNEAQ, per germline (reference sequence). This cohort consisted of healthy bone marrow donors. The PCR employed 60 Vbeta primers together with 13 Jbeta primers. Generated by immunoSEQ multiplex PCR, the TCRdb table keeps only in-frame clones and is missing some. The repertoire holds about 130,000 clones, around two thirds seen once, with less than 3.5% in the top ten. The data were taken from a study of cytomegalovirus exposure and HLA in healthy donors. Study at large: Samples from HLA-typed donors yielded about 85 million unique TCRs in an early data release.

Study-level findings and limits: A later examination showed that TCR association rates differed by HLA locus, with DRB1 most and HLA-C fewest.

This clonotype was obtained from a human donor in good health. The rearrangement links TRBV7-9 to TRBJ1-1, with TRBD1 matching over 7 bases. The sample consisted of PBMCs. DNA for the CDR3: TGTGCCAGCAGCTTAGTAGGGGGCTCTGAAGCTTTCTTT. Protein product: CASSLVGGSEAFF.